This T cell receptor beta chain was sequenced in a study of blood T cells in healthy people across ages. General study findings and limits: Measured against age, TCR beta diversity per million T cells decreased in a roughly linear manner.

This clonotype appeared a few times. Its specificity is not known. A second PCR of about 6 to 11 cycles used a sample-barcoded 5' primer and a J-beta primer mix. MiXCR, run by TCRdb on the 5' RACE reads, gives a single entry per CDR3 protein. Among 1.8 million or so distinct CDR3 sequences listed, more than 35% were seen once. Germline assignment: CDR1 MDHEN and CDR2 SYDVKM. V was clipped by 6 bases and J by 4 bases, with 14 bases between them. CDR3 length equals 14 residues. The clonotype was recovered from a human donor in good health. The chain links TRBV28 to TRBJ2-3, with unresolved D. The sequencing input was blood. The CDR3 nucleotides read TGTGCCAGCAGCACCCCACCTACCTCAGATACGCAGTATTTT. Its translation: CASSTPPTSDTQYF.